This TCR beta chain was recorded in a study of cytomegalovirus exposure and HLA in healthy donors. The study, taken as a whole, reports: Earlier analysis looked at TCR beta V segments, and most were productive about 87% or about 30% of the time.

CDR3 length: 21 amino acids. The J segment lost 4 bases and the V segment lost 0 bases, leaving 12 bases of the junction unmatched. Germline values: CDR1 SGHDN, CDR2 FVKESK. Notes on this clone: The antigen remains undetermined.

Amplification used 60 Vbeta primers and 13 Jbeta primers. The repertoire was sequenced with immunoSEQ multiplex PCR; TCRdb's copy has only in-frame clones and lacks some. Seen here are 95,000 to 150,000 clones, roughly 82% observed once, and the top ten hold around 5.5%. This TCR was sampled from a man younger than 30 in good health and CMV-seropositive. Sequencing was carried out using PBMCs. The J gene is TRBJ2-1, the V gene TRBV14; 16 bases match TRBD2. CDR3 amino acids: CASSQDPGLAGGHELYNEQFF. The CDR3 DNA is TGTGCCAGCAGCCAAGATCCGGGACTAGCGGGGGGGCACGAATTGTACAATGAGCAGTTCTTC.